A selection of T cell receptor beta chains follows, all from one sample in a study of response to subunit inactivated influenza vaccine. Via MiXCR, TCRdb re-called the RT-PCR reads, giving one row per CDR3 protein. This sample has hundreds of thousands of distinct CDR3 sequences, with less than 15% found just once. Sequencing used PBMCs from blood, obtained around two weeks before vaccination. These receptors were taken from a man aged 50-60 years who received an inactivated influenza vaccine. The CDR3 runs from the conserved cysteine through the conserved F or W.

TRBV7-2,TRBJ2-7,CASSFRGPDEQYF
TRBV7-2,TRBJ2-7,CASSLLGGRALYEQYF
TRBV15,TRBJ1-5,CATSRGPGAAQPQHF
TRBV7-2,TRBJ2-2,CASTPRGQGTGELFF
TRBV7-9,TRBJ2-3,CASSLANRGSLGDTQYF
TRBV10-3,TRBJ1-1,CAIRNRDSEAFF
TRBV5-1,TRBJ2-5,CASRLGQSGAETQYF
TRBV7-9,TRBJ2-3,CASNNQGFGDTQYF
TRBV16,TRBJ2-7,CASSHPGRGYEQYF
TRBV20-1,TRBJ1-6,CSARYPGTGNSPLHF
TRBV6-2/TRBV6-3,TRBJ2-1,CASSYSRLAGGDEQFF
TRBV12-3/TRBV12-4,TRBJ2-7,CASSQKTVPSEQYF
TRBV7-2,TRBJ2-1,CASSLTGSRINEQFF
TRBV28,TRBJ2-3,CASSKPSDRYYTDTQYF
TRBV10-3,TRBJ2-7,CAISEGAGTNYEQYF
TRBV6-1,TRBJ1-5,CASSPGTGFGQPQHF
TRBV20-1,TRBJ2-1,CSARQGGGYNEQFF
TRBV5-1,TRBJ1-6,CASSFRQENSPLHF
TRBV9,TRBJ1-4,CASSAQAGKNEKLFF
TRBV3-1,TRBJ2-7,CASGYEQYF
TRBV6-5,TRBJ1-3,CASSYSYWEAGNTIYF
TRBV20-1,TRBJ2-5,CSAGGAGGIVETQYF
TRBV29-1,TRBJ2-1,CSLSRGNEQFF
TRBV20-1,TRBJ2-1,CSAIYPGPQDQQFF
TRBV4-1,TRBJ2-7,CASSQDPSPGTVTYEQYF
TRBV19,TRBJ1-1,CASSINSLNTEAFF
TRBV3-1,TRBJ2-1,CASSQPGLGLDEQFF
TRBV12-3/TRBV12-4,TRBJ2-3,CASSLVKLAGATDTQYF
TRBV20-1,TRBJ2-7,CSARDHRGSYEQYF
TRBV20-1,TRBJ2-7,CSARDLRDLGYEQYF
TRBV5-1,TRBJ2-3,CASSLIPSGGGDTQYF